This TCR beta chain was documented in a study of blood T cell repertoires in COVID-19. With 5 bases clipped from V and 10 bases from J, the junction kept 4 bases outside the gene matches. Per germline, CDR1 SGHAT and CDR2 FQNNGV. This CDR3 is built from 12 residues. Authors' data handling: Researchers report that nucleated cell counts were estimated from reference gene primer amplification. The assay was immunoSEQ multiplex PCR, and TCRdb's table has in-frame clones only and misses some. For V, J and clone size, that table is used; D and trimming come from the DNA. Of 150,000 or so clones in the sample, around 91% are singletons; the top ten hold 13%.

This clonotype originated in a man aged 18 to 30 with COVID-19, enrolled during active disease. Sequencing was performed on peripheral blood. J is TRBJ2-1 and V is TRBV11-2, with 8 bases identical to TRBD2. The CDR3 is CASSLGLVEQFF. DNA for the CDR3: TGTGCCAGCAGCCTGGGACTAGTAGAGCAGTTCTTC.